The following is a T cell receptor beta chain sequence with its context. What it binds is not known. CDR3 length equals 17 residues. The V segment lost 2 bases and the J segment 4 bases; nucleotides outside the gene matches: 6. Germline V lookup: CDR1 MNHEY, CDR2 SMNVEV (reference sequence). This sample stems from a study of identical twins. General study points: Researchers reported excess low generation probability among twin-shared out-of-frame alpha sequences. There were fewer insertions in abundant cord blood beta clonotypes, but memory repertoires showed no such pattern. Excess sharing by twins proved weaker in beta out-of-frame sequences.

TCRdb itself ran the 5' RACE reads through MiXCR, one entry per CDR3 protein. This table has 350,000 to 450,000 distinct CDR3 sequences, about 18% appearing once. This TCR came from a man over 45 in good health. The material sequenced was naive T cells sorted from blood. The V gene is TRBV27, the J gene TRBJ2-2, with 11 nucleotides matching TRBD2. As DNA, the CDR3 is TGTGCCAGCAGTTTAGGTAGCGGGACTAGCGGCACCGGGGAGCTGTTTTTT. As protein: CASSLGSGTSGTGELFF.